This T cell receptor (beta chain) was recorded in a study of control samples from healthy donors and cancer patients. V lost 6 bases and J lost 4, with 10 bases in between. Per germline, CDR1 MDHEN and CDR2 SYDVKM. CDR3 length: 13 amino acids. This clone occurred once. TCRdb keeps only in-frame clones here, not all; method: immunoSEQ multiplex PCR. The repertoire holds approximately 60,000 clones, just over 90% seen once, with 0.95% to 1.5% in the top ten. Input material: PBMCs. The receptor was isolated from a woman aged 45-65 years with colorectal cancer. The chain employs TRBV28 and TRBJ1-5; D is unresolved. CDR3 region: CASRGSPNQPQHF. CDR3 bases: TGTGCCAGCAGGGGGTCGCCTAATCAGCCCCAGCATTTT.